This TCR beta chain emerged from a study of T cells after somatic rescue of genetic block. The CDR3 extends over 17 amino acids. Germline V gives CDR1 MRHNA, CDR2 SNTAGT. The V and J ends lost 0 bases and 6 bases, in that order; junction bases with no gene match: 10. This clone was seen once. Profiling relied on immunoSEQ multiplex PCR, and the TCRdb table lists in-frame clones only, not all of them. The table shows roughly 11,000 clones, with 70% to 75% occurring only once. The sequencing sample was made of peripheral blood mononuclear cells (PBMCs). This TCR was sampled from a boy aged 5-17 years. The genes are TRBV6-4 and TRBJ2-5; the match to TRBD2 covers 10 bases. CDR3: CASSDSRVLAGVKTQYF. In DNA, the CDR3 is TGTGCCAGCAGTGACTCCCGGGTTCTAGCGGGAGTGAAGACCCAGTACTTC.